The 8 T cell receptor beta chains listed next were all sequenced from one sample in a study of blood T cells in healthy people across ages. PCR was performed a second time for about 7 to 11 cycles using a sample-barcoded 5' primer and a J-beta primer mix. TCRdb re-derived calls from the 5' RACE reads in MiXCR, one entry per CDR3 protein. In the table there are about 1,400,000 distinct CDR3 sequences, 35% to 45% of which are singletons. The sample comprised blood. The origin of the receptors is a woman aged 18-29 years in good health.

The J gene is TRBJ2-1, the V gene TRBV7-2, with TRBD2 matching 7 bases. The end of the DNA fits TRBJ2-7 better, so the J call may be wrong. This CDR3 has 16 residues. Germline V gene data show CDR1 as SGHTA and CDR2 as FQGNSA. CDR3 bases: TGTGCCAGCAGCTTACACGGCGGGAGCCCCTACAATGAGCAGTACTTC. Its translation is CASSLHGGSPYNEQYF.

This clonotype was detected only a few times. The rearrangement uses TRBV3-1 and TRBJ2-1; tentatively, D is TRBD2 (5 bases). The germline V and J ends were trimmed by 1 base and 2 bases, with 12 bases remaining between them. This CDR3 is 16 amino acids long. CDR1 and CDR2 from the germline V gene are LGHDT and YNNKEL (reference sequence). CDR3 nucleotides: TGTGCCAGCAGCCAAGTAGGACTGTCGACCTACAATGAGCAGTTCTTC. This sequence encodes CASSQVGLSTYNEQFF.

This clonotype appeared a few times. The J gene is TRBJ2-1, the V gene TRBV20-1; no definite D call. V was pared by 7 bases and J by 1 base, with 5 bases between. CDR1 and CDR2 from the germline V gene are DFQATT and SNEGSKA (reference sequence). The CDR3 covers 11 residues. This chain's CDR3 is CSVESYNEQFF. Written as DNA, the CDR3 is TGCAGTGTCGAATCCTACAATGAGCAGTTCTTC.

V gene TRBV6-1 combines with J gene TRBJ2-3; D possibly corresponds to TRBD1 (5 bases). V gave up 1 base and J gave up 6 bases, with 11 bases separating them. Germline V gene sequence: CDR1 MNHNS, CDR2 SASEGT. The CDR3 contains 14 residues. The CDR3 is CASSEGPGADTQYF. CDR3 DNA sequence: TGTGCCAGCAGTGAAGGACCTGGGGCCGATACGCAGTATTTT.

This clonotype was picked up many times. The chain is built from TRBV7-9 and TRBJ2-7; D unclear. V was trimmed by 3 bases and J by 6 bases, leaving 6 bases between them. Germline-derived CDR1 and CDR2 are SEHNR and FQNEAQ (reference sequence). CDR3 length: 11 residues. The DNA of the CDR3 is TGTGCCAGCAGCTTTTTGGGCGAGCAGTACTTC. Amino acids: CASSFLGEQYF. Complete variable domain (other parts from reference TRBV7-9 and TRBJ2-7): DTGVSQNPRHKITKRGQNVTFRCDPISEHNRLYWYRQTLGQGPEFLTYFQNEAQLEKSRLLSDRFSAERPKGSFSTLEIQRTEQGDSAMYLCASSFLGEQYFGPGTRLTVT.

The chain joins TRBV19 to TRBJ2-6; weak D call: TRBD1 (5 bases). Germline V gives CDR1 LNHDA, CDR2 SQIVND (reference sequence). Trimming shortened V by 9 bases and J by 0 bases, and 9 bases separated the two germline ends. The CDR3 sequence is 14 residues long. The chain's CDR3 is CASDSNSGANVLTF. CDR3 nucleotides: TGTGCCAGCGACAGTAACTCTGGGGCCAACGTCCTGACTTTC.

This clonotype showed up just once. The J gene is TRBJ1-2, the V gene TRBV3-1; unclear D gene. V was clipped by 0 bases and J by 8 bases, with 13 bases between them. Per germline, CDR1 LGHDT and CDR2 YNNKEL (reference sequence). The CDR3 covers 14 residues. CDR3 residues: CASSQEGGQDGYTF. In nucleotides, the CDR3 is TGTGCCAGCAGCCAAGAAGGAGGCCAGGACGGCTACACCTTC.

J is TRBJ2-1 and V is TRBV28, with 7 bases aligning to TRBD1. In germline, CDR1 is MDHEN, CDR2 SYDVKM. V lost 3 bases to trimming and J lost 13 bases; unmatched junction nucleotides: 21. The CDR3 extends over 17 amino acids. The DNA of the CDR3 is TGTGCCAGCAGTTTCCCGGACAGGTTGGAAGTCGACGAGACCCAGTTCTTC. Amino acid sequence: CASSFPDRLEVDETQFF.